The rows below give T cell receptor beta chains drawn from one sample of a study of T-cell memory formation after mild COVID-19. TCRdb called the 5' RACE reads again in MiXCR, with one record for every CDR3 protein. Of 470,000 or so distinct CDR3 sequences listed, around 25% were seen once; the top ten hold about 12%. The sequencing input was PBMCs or a T cell subset sorted from them (not recorded which). These receptors came from an adult woman who had mild COVID-19 (a few samples of this study predate the infection). Cell type and time point are not known. Each CDR3 is given with its conserved first and last residue. D genes are given only for firm matches. Only some rows state a clone size, as once, few, many or a class for expanded clones.

cdr3_aa,cdr3_nt,v_call,clone_size,j_call,d_call,cdr3_length
CASSYLRQGIRGVGTEAFF,TGTGCCAGCAGTTACCTCCGACAGGGAATAAGGGGTGTGGGCACTGAAGCTTTCTTT,TRBV6-5,NA,TRBJ1-1,TRBD1,19
CASSPPTSGANEQFF,TGTGCCAGCTCACCACCGACTAGCGGGGCCAATGAGCAGTTCTTC,TRBV18,few,TRBJ2-1,TRBD2,15
CSAYGPRGDEAFF,TGCAGTGCTTACGGGCCCCGGGGAGATGAAGCTTTCTTT,TRBV20-1,NA,TRBJ1-1,NA,13
CASSLEHGTGLGETQYF,TGTGCCAGCAGCTTAGAACATGGGACAGGGTTGGGAGAGACCCAGTACTTC,TRBV7-6,NA,TRBJ2-5,TRBD1,17
CASSPLDSPITEAFF,TGTGCCAGCAGCCCCTTGGACAGTCCTATCACTGAAGCTTTCTTT,TRBV3-1,few,TRBJ1-1,NA,15
CASSDPQGRSGNTIYF,TGTGCCAGCAGTGACCCCCAGGGCCGCTCTGGAAACACCATATATTTT,TRBV2,NA,TRBJ1-3,NA,16
CASSEQRKGLRDTQYF,TGTGCCAGCAGTGAGCAACGGAAGGGTTTGAGAGATACGCAGTATTTT,TRBV25-1,few,TRBJ2-3,NA,16
CATSDRGAGDTQYF,TGTGCCACCAGCGACCGCGGGGCCGGGGATACGCAGTATTTT,TRBV15,NA,TRBJ2-3,NA,14
CASSYRQGSYEQYF,TGTGCCAGCAGCTACCGACAGGGTAGCTACGAGCAGTACTTC,TRBV7-8,few,TRBJ2-7,TRBD1,14
CASSPIGGASGTEAFF,TGTGCCAGCTCACCCATCGGTGGGGCTTCGGGCACTGAAGCTTTCTTT,TRBV18,few,TRBJ1-1,NA,16
CASSPAPGTSESYEQYF,TGTGCCAGCAGCCCAGCCCCCGGGACTAGCGAATCCTACGAGCAGTACTTC,TRBV3-1,few,TRBJ2-7,TRBD2,17
CASSPTTGARNEAFF,TGTGCCAGCAGTCCGACGACAGGGGCTCGTAATGAAGCTTTCTTT,TRBV27,NA,TRBJ1-1,TRBD1,15
CASSLRASGSRETQYF,TGCGCCAGCAGCTTACGGGCTAGCGGGAGTAGGGAGACCCAGTACTTC,TRBV5-1,NA,TRBJ2-5,TRBD2,16
CASSIVGPRGTGELFF,TGTGCCAGTAGTATCGTGGGACCGCGGGGCACCGGGGAGCTGTTTTTT,TRBV19,NA,TRBJ2-2,NA,16
CASSLPPFDRGHGYTF,TGTGCCAGCAGTTTACCCCCCTTCGACAGGGGCCATGGCTACACCTTC,TRBV12-3/TRBV12-4,NA,TRBJ1-2,TRBD1,16
CASSLAGTGHTEAFF,TGCGCCAGCAGCTTGGCCGGTACAGGGCACACTGAAGCTTTCTTT,TRBV5-1,few,TRBJ1-1,NA,15
CASSPQQGFEYTEAFF,TGTGCCAGCTCACCACAGCAGGGATTCGAGTACACTGAAGCTTTCTTT,TRBV18,NA,TRBJ1-1,NA,16
CSARETGSDTQYF,TGCAGTGCTAGAGAGACGGGGTCGGATACGCAGTATTTT,TRBV20-1,many,TRBJ2-3,NA,13
CAISESSDSYEQYF,TGTGCCATCAGTGAGTCAAGTGATTCCTACGAGCAGTACTTC,TRBV10-3,few,TRBJ2-7,NA,14
CASSQDRGRGNQPQHF,TGTGCCAGCAGCCAAGATAGGGGTCGGGGCAATCAGCCCCAGCATTTT,TRBV4-2,few,TRBJ1-5,NA,16
CASSSGELDTEAFF,TGTGCCAGCAGCTCGGGGGAATTGGACACTGAAGCTTTCTTT,TRBV5-5,few,TRBJ1-1,NA,14
CATSSTAGGGETQYF,TGTGCCACCAGCAGCACAGCGGGAGGGGGAGAGACCCAGTACTTC,TRBV15,NA,TRBJ2-5,TRBD2,15